The 32 T cell receptor beta chains listed next were all sequenced from one sample in a study of blood T cell repertoires in COVID-19. Using immunoSEQ multiplex PCR, the repertoire was profiled, and TCRdb retains in-frame clones only, with some absent. The table includes 150,000 to 200,000 clones, roughly 84% detected once. The specimen sequenced was peripheral blood. These receptors all come from a man aged 35 to 55 with acute or convalescent COVID-19.

J is TRBJ2-7 and V is TRBV5-1; 9 nucleotides match TRBD1. CDR1 and CDR2 from the germline V gene are SGHRS and YFSETQ. V shed 0 bases, J shed 6 bases, and the junction held 10 bases outside the gene matches. The CDR3 contains 16 residues. The CDR3 is CASSLEDRGLRGEQYF. CDR3 nucleotide sequence: TGCGCCAGCAGCTTGGAGGACAGGGGCCTCCGGGGCGAGCAGTACTTC.

This rearrangement joins TRBV5-1 to TRBJ1-1, with 7 nucleotides matching TRBD1. With V trimmed by 5 bases and J by 5 bases, 6 bases remained unmatched. There are 13 residues in the CDR3. From germline, CDR1 is SGHRS and CDR2 YFSETQ. The CDR3 DNA reads TGCGCCAGCAGTCCGACAGGGCGAACTGAAGCTTTCTTT. Amino acid sequence: CASSPTGRTEAFF.

The chain recombines TRBV6-2 or TRBV6-3 with TRBJ2-1; 12 nucleotides line up with TRBD2. With 6 bases clipped from V and 5 bases from J, the junction kept 8 bases outside the gene matches. The CDR3 is made up of 16 amino acids. Germline V CDR1 and CDR2: MNHEY, SVGEGT. The CDR3: CASSQWTSGINNEQFF. The CDR3 bases are TGTGCCAGCAGCCAGTGGACTAGCGGGATTAACAATGAGCAGTTCTTC.

This chain joins TRBV5-5 and TRBJ1-1; 11 bases fit TRBD1. J was trimmed by 10 bases and V by 4 bases; bases with no gene match: 12. Germline V gives CDR1 SGHKS, CDR2 YYEKEE (reference sequence). This CDR3 spans 15 amino acids. DNA of the CDR3: TGTGCCAGCAGCAAGACTCCGGGACAGGGGGTGGGAGCTTTCTTT. Residues: CASSKTPGQGVGAFF.

V gene TRBV2 combines with J gene TRBJ1-3; TRBD1 matches 7 bases. Germline V lookup: CDR1 SNHLY, CDR2 FYNNEI. This CDR3 spans 15 amino acids. V was pared by 6 bases and J by 0 bases, with 5 bases of the junction left unmatched. The CDR3: CASSKGQNSGNTIYF. The CDR3 coding sequence is TGTGCCAGCAGCAAGGGACAGAACTCTGGAAACACCATATATTTT.

The chain is built from TRBV12-3 or TRBV12-4 and TRBJ1-4; the D gene is possibly TRBD1 (5 bases). CDR3 length equals 13 residues. V was shortened by 5 bases and J by 6 bases, with 10 bases between the two germline ends. The CDR3 DNA sequence: TGTGCCAGCAGTCCCAGGGTGGATGAAAAACTGTTTTTT. Translation gives CASSPRVDEKLFF.

This rearrangement joins TRBV28 to TRBJ2-7, with D possibly TRBD2 on 5 matching bases. V lost 1 base and J lost 5, with 12 bases in between. CDR1 and CDR2 from the germline V gene are MDHEN and SYDVKM. CDR3 size: 14 residues. The CDR3 DNA follows: TGTGCCAGCAGTTTATTGGGGAGTAGGGACGAGCAGTACTTC. As protein: CASSLLGSRDEQYF.

V and J are TRBV18 and TRBJ1-3; D unclear. Germline V gives CDR1 KGHSH, CDR2 LQKENI. V was trimmed by 6 bases and J by 1 base, leaving 7 bases between them. The CDR3 is 13 residues long. Written as DNA, the CDR3 is TGTGCCAGCTCTGAGAGATCTGGAAACACCATATATTTT. Translated, it gives CASSERSGNTIYF. Using reference TRBV18 and TRBJ1-3 for the parts outside the CDR3, the full variable domain is NAGVMQNPRHLVRRRGQEARLRCSPMKGHSHVYWYRQLPEEGLKFMVYLQKENIIDESGMPKERFSAEFPKEGPSILRIQQVVRGDSAAYFCASSERSGNTIYFGEGSWLTVV.

The chain employs TRBV20-1 and TRBJ1-5; D not certain. CDR3 length: 16 amino acids. CDR1 is DFQATT and CDR2 is SNEGSKA in the germline V gene (reference sequence). V gave up 3 bases and J gave up 3 bases, with 18 bases separating them. For the CDR3, the DNA is TGCAGTGCTAGTCCGATTACTCAGGTTAACAATCAGCCCCAGCATTTT. This sequence encodes CSASPITQVNNQPQHF.

The V and J genes are TRBV4-3 and TRBJ2-2; weak D call: TRBD1 (6 bases). In germline, CDR1 is LGHNA, CDR2 YSLEER. Trimming left V 4 bases short and J 6 bases short, with 15 bases between. CDR3 length: 15 residues. The CDR3 protein is CASSPQGLVSGELFF. The CDR3 nucleotides read TGCGCCAGCAGCCCACAGGGTTTGGTCTCCGGGGAGCTGTTTTTT.

This chain joins TRBV30 and TRBJ1-4; D unresolved. V lost 1 base, J lost 12 bases, and 12 bases lay in between. The CDR3 loop spans 12 amino acids. The germline gives CDR1 GTSNPN, CDR2 SVGIG (reference sequence). As DNA, the CDR3 is TGTGCCTGGAGTGGTGTTCAGGTAGAACTGTTTTTT. It encodes CAWSGVQVELFF.

V and J are TRBV7-9 and TRBJ1-2, with D tentatively TRBD1 (5 bases). The V end was cut by 5 bases, the J end by 7 bases, with 23 bases between. The germline V gene has CDR1 SEHNR and CDR2 FQNEAQ (reference sequence). This CDR3 region has 16 residues. The CDR3 DNA reads TGTGCCAGCAGCCCAAGCTTATCAGGGTCTGAAAGTGGCTACACCTTC. Amino acids: CASSPSLSGSESGYTF.

The chain uses TRBV6-1 and TRBJ2-7; possibly TRBD1 for D (6 bases). V was pared by 2 bases and J by 3 bases, with 14 bases between. CDR1 is MNHNS and CDR2 is SASEGT in the germline V gene. This CDR3 region has 15 residues. CDR3 protein: CASSETGPLSYEQYF. CDR3 bases: TGTGCCAGCAGTGAAACAGGGCCATTAAGCTACGAGCAGTACTTC.

The chain joins TRBV7-9 to TRBJ1-4; D is undetermined. Germline CDR1 is SEHNR and CDR2 is FQNEAQ (reference sequence). Trimming left V 4 bases short and J 7 bases short, with 22 bases between. This CDR3 spans 17 amino acids. CDR3 sequence: CASSSPKAGGRTEKLFF. The DNA for the CDR3 is TGTGCCAGCAGCTCACCAAAAGCGGGCGGCCGGACTGAAAAACTGTTTTTT.

The chain employs TRBV4-1 and TRBJ2-1, with 12 bases identical to TRBD2. The germline gives CDR1 MGHRA, CDR2 YSYEKL. J was trimmed by 0 bases and V by 0 bases; bases with no gene match: 3. The CDR3 loop spans 18 amino acids. Here the CDR3 DNA reads TGCGCCAGCAGCCAAGAGACTAGCGGGGGCCCCTCCTACAATGAGCAGTTCTTC. Translating it yields CASSQETSGGPSYNEQFF.

The V gene is TRBV2, the J gene TRBJ2-7; possibly TRBD2 for D (6 bases). V was shortened by 6 bases and J by 1 base, with 13 bases between the two germline ends. This CDR3 region has 14 residues. From germline, CDR1 is SNHLY and CDR2 FYNNEI. The CDR3 DNA reads TGTGCCAGCAGGGGAGGCAGACTTTCCTACGAGCAGTACTTC. This sequence encodes CASRGGRLSYEQYF.

The genes are TRBV5-1 and TRBJ1-1; the D gene is possibly TRBD1 (5 bases). This CDR3 has 15 residues. Germline CDR1 SGHRS, CDR2 YFSETQ. V lost 4 bases to trimming and J lost 2 bases, with 15 bases between them. The CDR3 DNA follows: TGCGCCAGCAGCCCGCGGCCGGGACTTAACACTGAAGCTTTCTTT. Protein product: CASSPRPGLNTEAFF.

CDR3 residues: CASSFGGSAEAFF. CDR3 nucleotides: TGTGCCAGCAGTTTCGGGGGATCGGCTGAAGCTTTCTTT. The chain is built from TRBV28 and TRBJ1-1, with D possibly TRBD1 on 5 matching bases. CDR1 is MDHEN and CDR2 is SYDVKM in the germline V gene. The CDR3 is 13 residues long. Trimming pared 3 bases from V and 6 bases from J, leaving 11 bases between. The full variable domain, in which reference TRBV28 and TRBJ1-1 provide the parts outside the CDR3, is DVKVTQSSRYLVKRTGEKVFLECVQDMDHENMFWYRQDPGLGLRLIYFSYDVKMKEKGDIPEGYSVSREKKERFSLILESASTNQTSMYLCASSFGGSAEAFFGQGTRLTVV.

V gene TRBV5-4 combines with J gene TRBJ1-2; 11 bases line up with TRBD1. V gave up 4 bases and J gave up 4 bases; unmatched junction bases: 6. The CDR3 consists of 15 residues. Germline-derived CDR1 and CDR2 are SGHNT and YYREEE (reference sequence). The CDR3 loop is CASSSGTGGIYGYTF. CDR3 DNA sequence: TGTGCCAGCAGCAGCGGGACAGGGGGGATCTATGGCTACACCTTC.

The rearrangement links TRBV11-2 to TRBJ1-3, with D uncertain. CDR3 length: 13 residues. Germline lookup yields CDR1 SGHAT and CDR2 FQNNGV. Trimming removed 1 base from V and 8 bases from J, with 9 bases in between. The CDR3 protein is CASSLALVDTIYF. CDR3 DNA: TGTGCCAGCAGCTTAGCCCTCGTAGACACCATATATTTT.

Worth noting for this clone: The sample contains more than one DNA sequence encoding this CDR3. The chain couples TRBV6-5 to TRBJ1-2; 7 nucleotides align to TRBD1. The junction had 11 bases not matched to a gene; V was cut back by 8 bases and J by 5 bases. This CDR3 has 14 amino acids. Germline V gene data show CDR1 as MNHEY and CDR2 as SVGAGI. The CDR3 region has the DNA TGTGCCAGCTCGCCCGGACAGGCTTTGTATGGCTACACCTTC. Its protein product is CASSPGQALYGYTF.

The gene calls are TRBV7-2 and TRBJ1-2, with 8 positions matching TRBD1. The germline V gene has CDR1 SGHTA and CDR2 FQGNSA. The length of the CDR3 is 16 residues. J lost 4 bases, V lost 1 base, and 8 bases had no gene match. The CDR3 region is CASSLDLQGAVYGYTF. The CDR3 DNA follows: TGTGCCAGCAGCTTAGACTTGCAGGGGGCAGTCTATGGCTACACCTTC.

This sequence joins TRBV6-5 and TRBJ2-7, with a possible D match to TRBD2 (6 bases). The germline gives CDR1 MNHEY, CDR2 SVGAGI. V lost 2 bases and J 1 base, leaving 9 bases between the germline ends. The CDR3 sequence is 14 residues long. The DNA of the CDR3 is TGTGCCAGCAGTTACGGGCGGGATTCCTACGAGCAGTACTTC. It encodes CASSYGRDSYEQYF.

The chain links TRBV10-2 to TRBJ1-1; D is uncertain. Trimming cost V 10 bases and J 0 bases, with 12 bases left between them. Germline V gives CDR1 WSHSY, CDR2 SAAADI. The CDR3 loop spans 13 amino acids. CDR3 sequence: CATLNRMNTEAFF. The CDR3 DNA sequence: TGCGCCACGCTCAACAGAATGAACACTGAAGCTTTCTTT.

A remark on this clone: The identical CDR3 is also encoded by other nucleotide sequences in the sample. This sequence joins TRBV5-1 and TRBJ1-5, with D perhaps TRBD1 (5 bases). Between the trimmed V and J ends, which lost 2 bases and 1 base, there was a span of 10 bases. The CDR3 is 15 residues long. Germline V gene sequence: CDR1 SGHRS, CDR2 YFSETQ. The CDR3 loop is CASSFGGASNQPQHF. As DNA, the CDR3 is TGCGCCAGCAGCTTCGGAGGGGCCAGCAATCAGCCCCAGCATTTT.

The rearrangement joins TRBV4-1 to TRBJ1-5; D is ambiguous. V was pared by 1 base and J by 5 bases, with 6 bases between. This CDR3 is built from 13 residues. Per germline, CDR1 MGHRA and CDR2 YSYEKL. DNA for the CDR3: TGCGCCAGCAGCCAAGGTATCTATCAGCCCCAGCATTTT. Translating gives CASSQGIYQPQHF.

DNA of the CDR3: TGTGCCAGCAGTTCATCCGCTCGGAGGGGAGGCTACACCTTC. Its translation: CASSSSARRGGYTF. The J gene is TRBJ1-2, the V gene TRBV6-2 or TRBV6-3, with D possibly being TRBD1 (5 bases). The V gene lost 4 bases and the J gene lost 8 bases, with 17 bases spanning the gap. The CDR3 totals 14 residues. From germline, CDR1 is MNHEY and CDR2 SVGEGT.

V gene TRBV2 combines with J gene TRBJ1-4; no definite D call. The CDR3 contains 12 residues. Germline V gives CDR1 SNHLY, CDR2 FYNNEI. The V and J ends lost 7 bases and 7 bases respectively, with 10 bases between them. CDR3 nucleotide sequence: TGTGCCAGCACCGAACTTCGTGAAAAACTGTTTTTT. It is translated as CASTELREKLFF. The entire variable domain, with the rest obtained from reference TRBV2 and TRBJ1-4, is as follows: EPEVTQTPSHQVTQMGQEVILRCVPISNHLYFYWYRQILGQKVEFLVSFYNNEISEKSEIFDDQFSVERPDGSNFTLKIRSTKLEDSAMYFCASTELREKLFFGSGTQLSVL.

The chain recombines TRBV6-5 with TRBJ2-7; 7 positions match TRBD2. CDR3 length: 15 amino acids. The J segment lost 0 bases and the V segment lost 9 bases, leaving 11 bases of the junction unmatched. Germline CDR1 MNHEY, CDR2 SVGAGI. The CDR3: CASSNRDYPSYEQYF. CDR3 in DNA: TGTGCCAGTAGTAACCGGGACTACCCCTCCTACGAGCAGTACTTC.

This clone was seen just once. V and J are TRBV18 and TRBJ1-1, with 7 bases identical to TRBD1. Germline V lookup: CDR1 KGHSH, CDR2 LQKENI. With 1 base clipped from V and 0 bases from J, the junction kept 2 bases outside the gene matches. The CDR3 extends over 15 amino acids. CDR3 DNA: TGTGCCAGCTCACCACAGACAGGGCTGAACACTGAAGCTTTCTTT. It is translated as CASSPQTGLNTEAFF.

This clone has a single count. The chain carries TRBV6-6 and TRBJ2-7; 11 nucleotides line up with TRBD2. V was clipped by 5 bases and J by 0 bases; unmatched bases: 3. Looked up from germline, CDR1 is MNHNY and CDR2 is SVGAGI (reference sequence). The CDR3 extends over 15 amino acids. CDR3 in DNA: TGTGCCAGCAGTCCCGGGACTAGCGGCTCCTACGAGCAGTACTTC. As protein: CASSPGTSGSYEQYF.

The chain carries TRBV3-1 (or the pseudogene TRBV3-2) and TRBJ2-5; TRBD2 might be the D (5 bases). The CDR3 runs 14 residues. Germline assignment: CDR1 LGHDT and CDR2 YNNKEL (reference sequence). V lost 0 bases, J lost 2 bases, and 7 bases lay in between. The CDR3 DNA follows: TGTGCCAGCAGCCAAGAGCGGGTGCAAGAGACCCAGTACTTC. Translation gives CASSQERVQETQYF.